These 23 T cell receptor beta chains were sequenced from one sample in a study of early T cells in non-severe SARS-CoV-2 infection. TCRdb reanalysed the 5' RACE reads using MiXCR and keeps one entry per CDR3 protein. The table lists 95,000 to 100,000 distinct CDR3 sequences, roughly 11% of them singletons. Sequenced: whole blood. These receptor sequences come from an adult who was a healthcare worker with PCR-confirmed SARS-CoV-2 infection or an uninfected control (not recorded which).

The gene calls are TRBV6-6 and TRBJ2-7; 13 bases agree with TRBD2. J lost 5 bases, V lost 6 bases, and 4 bases had no gene match. CDR3 size: 14 residues. The V gene's germline CDR1 is MNHNY and CDR2 SVGAGI (reference sequence). The CDR3 here is CASSGLAGVHEQYF. CDR3 DNA: TGTGCCAGCAGCGGACTAGCGGGAGTTCACGAGCAGTACTTC.

The sample holds many counts of this clonotype. This chain uses TRBV7-9 with TRBJ1-1; no clear D. Trimming took 6 bases from V and 0 from J, leaving 11 bases between them. In germline, CDR1 is SEHNR, CDR2 FQNEAQ (reference sequence). There are 14 residues in the CDR3. The CDR3 is CASRKDGMNTEAFF. DNA of the CDR3: TGTGCCAGCAGGAAGGACGGGATGAACACTGAAGCTTTCTTT.

This clonotype has ten or more counts. This chain uses TRBV15 with TRBJ2-3; D is uncertain. The germline V and J ends were trimmed by 0 bases and 7 bases, with 11 bases remaining between them. This CDR3 has 14 amino acids. CDR1 and CDR2 from the germline V gene are LNHNV and YYDKDF (reference sequence). CDR3 sequence reads: CATSRDPRTNTQYF. The CDR3 DNA reads as TGTGCCACCAGCAGAGATCCCCGCACTAATACGCAGTATTTT. Full variable domain (missing parts from reference TRBV15 and TRBJ2-3): DAMVIQNPRYQVTQFGKPVTLSCSQTLNHNVMYWYQQKSSQAPKLLFHYYDKDFNNEADTPDNFQSRRPNTSFCFLDIRSPGLGDTAMYLCATSRDPRTNTQYFGPGTRLTVL.

The V call is TRBV2, the J call TRBJ1-4; D gene ambiguous. The germline V gene has CDR1 SNHLY and CDR2 FYNNEI. This CDR3 has 14 residues. Trimming stripped 1 base from V and 10 bases from J, with 13 bases between. The CDR3 region has the DNA TGTGCCAGCAGTGAAGGGGCCTGGGTACGAAAACTGTTTTTT. Protein sequence: CASSEGAWVRKLFF.

There are many counts of this clonotype. The chain employs TRBV5-1 and TRBJ1-1; D call uncertain. Between the trimmed V and J ends, which lost 0 bases and 0 bases, there was a span of 6 bases. Germline CDR1 SGHRS, CDR2 YFSETQ. This CDR3 is 14 amino acids long. CDR3 nucleotides: TGCGCCAGCAGCTTGGAAGGAATGAACACTGAAGCTTTCTTT. Translation: CASSLEGMNTEAFF.

This clonotype has more than one count but fewer than ten. V usage is TRBV20-1 and J usage is TRBJ1-5; the D gene is possibly TRBD1 (5 bases). Per the germline V gene, CDR1 is DFQATT and CDR2 is SNEGSKA (reference sequence). V was clipped by 3 bases and J by 5 bases, with 8 bases between them. The CDR3 consists of 12 residues. The CDR3 DNA sequence: TGCAGTGCTAGGGGGCACTATCAGCCCCAGCATTTT. Its protein is CSARGHYQPQHF.

This clonotype was seen only once. This rearrangement joins TRBV6-5 to TRBJ2-7, with D hard to call. Germline lookup yields CDR1 MNHEY and CDR2 SVGAGI. Trimming removed 1 base from V and 5 bases from J, with 3 bases in between. The CDR3 has 11 amino acids. The CDR3 protein is CASSYLDEQYF. The CDR3 DNA reads as TGTGCCAGCAGTTACTTGGACGAGCAGTACTTC.

This clonotype was found many times. This chain connects TRBV7-9 to TRBJ1-1, with D possibly matching TRBD1 (5 bases). Germline assignment: CDR1 SEHNR and CDR2 FQNEAQ (reference sequence). This CDR3 has 15 residues. V lost 7 bases and J 6 bases, leaving 21 bases between the germline ends. This CDR3 reads CASTPASRGISEAFF. DNA of the CDR3: TGTGCCAGCACCCCGGCGTCTCGGGGGATCTCTGAAGCTTTCTTT.

This clonotype was detected ten times or more. The chain combines TRBV18 with TRBJ1-1; unclear D gene. Germline loops: CDR1 KGHSH, CDR2 LQKENI. The V end was cut by 0 bases, the J end by 5 bases, with 13 bases between. The CDR3 runs to 15 residues. Here the CDR3 reads CASSPPSLQGTEAFF. The CDR3 region has the DNA TGTGCCAGCTCACCACCGAGTCTGCAAGGGACTGAAGCTTTCTTT. The full variable domain, its missing parts supplied by reference TRBV18 and TRBJ1-1, is NAGVMQNPRHLVRRRGQEARLRCSPMKGHSHVYWYRQLPEEGLKFMVYLQKENIIDESGMPKERFSAEFPKEGPSILRIQQVVRGDSAAYFCASSPPSLQGTEAFFGQGTRLTVV.

This clonotype was detected ten times or more. V usage is TRBV18 and J usage is TRBJ2-2, with D possibly TRBD1 on 6 matching bases. This CDR3 region has 16 residues. The V gene's germline CDR1 is KGHSH and CDR2 LQKENI. Trimming shortened V by 0 bases and J by 1 base, and 9 bases separated the two germline ends. In DNA, the CDR3 is TGTGCCAGCTCACCACCGCAGGGGAGGAACACCGGGGAGCTGTTTTTT. It translates to CASSPPQGRNTGELFF.

The genes are TRBV4-2 and TRBJ2-3; 8 bases align to TRBD2. The CDR3 is 16 residues long. The trim removed 1 base at V and 2 bases at J, leaving 5 bases unmatched. CDR1 is LGHNA and CDR2 is YNFKEQ in the germline V gene. The chain's CDR3 is CASSQGLAQNTDTQYF. CDR3 coding DNA: TGTGCCAGCAGCCAAGGACTAGCGCAAAACACAGATACGCAGTATTTT.

This clonotype was counted ten times or more. This rearrangement joins TRBV29-1 to TRBJ2-2; 7 positions match TRBD2. The germline V gene has CDR1 SQVTM and CDR2 ANQGSEA. The CDR3 contains 14 residues. Trimming cost V 6 bases and J 5 bases; bases outside gene matches: 9. The CDR3 DNA is TGCAGCGTAACCAGCGGGGCGCGGACCGGGGAGCTGTTTTTT. It yields the protein CSVTSGARTGELFF.

Written as DNA, the CDR3 is TGCGCCACCCCTACTGGCGGGACCGAGCAGTTCTTC. This encodes CATPTGGTEQFF. The V gene is TRBV5-1, the J gene TRBJ2-1; maybe TRBD2 (6 bases). V lost 9 bases to trimming and J lost 10 bases, with 17 bases between them. The germline V gene encodes CDR1 SGHRS and CDR2 YFSETQ. The CDR3 totals 12 residues.

A word on this clonotype: This may arise from a read error, as a much more abundant clone is one base away. The chain links TRBV13 to TRBJ2-2; 12 nucleotides align to TRBD2. The length of the CDR3 is 16 residues. Germline V gives CDR1 PRHDT, CDR2 FYEKMQ (reference sequence). CDR3 sequence (DNA): TGTGCCAGCAGCCTAAGACTAGCGGGAGTCACCGGGAAGCTGTTTTTT. Its translation: CASSLRLAGVTGKLFF. The whole variable domain, filled in from reference TRBV13 and TRBJ2-2, reads AAGVIQSPRHLIKEKRETATLKCYPIPRHDTVYWYQQGPGQDPQFLISFYEKMQSDKGSIPDRFSAQQFSDYHSELNMSSLELGDSALYFCASSLRLAGVTGKLFFGEGSRLTVL.

This clonotype has only a few counts. The rearrangement joins TRBV7-2 to TRBJ2-3; 10 bases map to TRBD2. Trimming cost V 4 bases and J 2 bases; bases outside gene matches: 12. Looked up from germline, CDR1 is SGHTA and CDR2 is FQGNSA. This CDR3 has 18 residues. The DNA of the CDR3 is TGTGCCAGCAGCTGGGGCCTAGCGGGGGCGATTGACACAGATACGCAGTATTTT. Encoded protein: CASSWGLAGAIDTDTQYF. Combining the CDR3 with reference TRBV7-2 and TRBJ2-3 gives the whole variable domain GAGVSQSPSNKVTEKGKDVELRCDPISGHTALYWYRQSLGQGLEFLIYFQGNSAPDKSGLPSDRFSAERTGGSVSTLTIQRTQQEDSAVYLCASSWGLAGAIDTDTQYFGPGTRLTVL.

Only a few counts were recorded for this clonotype. The J gene is TRBJ1-4, the V gene TRBV19, with TRBD1 identical over 7 bases. There are 16 residues in the CDR3. Germline CDR1 and CDR2: LNHDA and SQIVND (reference sequence). V shed 5 bases, J shed 0 bases, and the junction held 6 bases outside the gene matches. The CDR3 DNA is TGTGCCAGTAGTGCCTGGGACAGAACAACTAATGAAAAACTGTTTTTT. Encoded protein: CASSAWDRTTNEKLFF.

This clonotype was counted a few times. The chain carries TRBV28 and TRBJ2-7; TRBD2 agrees at 8 bases. Germline CDR1 is MDHEN and CDR2 is SYDVKM. The V segment lost 6 bases and the J segment 5 bases; nucleotides outside the gene matches: 12. This CDR3 comprises 15 residues. CDR3 bases: TGTGCCAGCAGAACCCCCCGCGGGGGGACGGACGAGCAGTACTTC. Encoded protein: CASRTPRGGTDEQYF.

This clonotype was observed a handful of times. J is TRBJ1-2 and V is TRBV29-1, with D unclear. Germline V gene sequence: CDR1 SQVTM, CDR2 ANQGSEA. Trimming shortened V by 5 bases and J by 2 bases, and 12 bases separated the two germline ends. CDR3 length: 13 residues. The CDR3 nucleotides read TGCAGCGTTCTTAGGGTAGGGAACTATGGCTACACCTTC. Translation: CSVLRVGNYGYTF.

This clonotype has ten or more counts. The chain combines TRBV7-9 with TRBJ2-5; tentative D call: TRBD1 (5 bases). CDR3 length equals 16 residues. The germline V and J ends were trimmed by 2 bases and 1 base, with 14 bases remaining between them. Germline V gives CDR1 SEHNR, CDR2 FQNEAQ (reference sequence). The CDR3: CASSLIRGLAQETQYF. CDR3 bases: TGTGCCAGCAGCTTAATTAGGGGATTGGCCCAAGAGACCCAGTACTTC. The variable domain in full, completed from reference TRBV7-9 and TRBJ2-5, reads DTGVSQNPRHKITKRGQNVTFRCDPISEHNRLYWYRQTLGQGPEFLTYFQNEAQLEKSRLLSDRFSAERPKGSFSTLEIQRTEQGDSAMYLCASSLIRGLAQETQYFGPGTRLLVL.

The chain employs TRBV28 and TRBJ2-1, with TRBD2 matching 10 bases. Germline-derived CDR1 and CDR2 are MDHEN and SYDVKM. This CDR3 region has 17 residues. Losses at the gene ends were 5 bases for V and 4 bases for J; bases not matched to a gene: 11. The CDR3 DNA reads TGTGCCAGCAGTGGCTCAAGCGGGAGGGCCAGGTACAATGAGCAGTTCTTC. Protein product: CASSGSSGRARYNEQFF. The full variable domain, completed using reference TRBV28 and TRBJ2-1, is DVKVTQSSRYLVKRTGEKVFLECVQDMDHENMFWYRQDPGLGLRLIYFSYDVKMKEKGDIPEGYSVSREKKERFSLILESASTNQTSMYLCASSGSSGRARYNEQFFGPGTRLTVL.

The V and J genes are TRBV20-1 and TRBJ2-7; 10 bases map to TRBD2. V lost 6 bases to trimming and J lost 5 bases; unmatched junction nucleotides: 7. This CDR3 contains 13 residues. Germline CDR1 is DFQATT and CDR2 is SNEGSKA (reference sequence). The CDR3 region has the DNA TGCAGTGCAACGGGACTAGCGATCGACGAGCAGTACTTC. Protein sequence: CSATGLAIDEQYF.

This clonotype was seen ten or more times. The chain couples TRBV29-1 to TRBJ1-4; 8 positions agree with TRBD1. V gave up 3 bases and J gave up 10 bases; unmatched junction bases: 4. The CDR3 is 12 residues long. From germline, CDR1 is SQVTM and CDR2 ANQGSEA. DNA of the CDR3: TGCAGCGTTGAGGACAGGGCTGGAAAACTGTTTTTT. It specifies CSVEDRAGKLFF.

This clonotype has just a few counts. This chain links TRBV20-1 with TRBJ2-5; 9 bases agree with TRBD2. CDR3 length: 15 amino acids. The germline V gene has CDR1 DFQATT and CDR2 SNEGSKA (reference sequence). Trimming removed 3 bases from V and 5 bases from J; junction bases left unmatched: 10. CDR3 loop: CSARNRGGADETQYF. In DNA, the CDR3 is TGCAGTGCTAGGAACCGCGGGGGGGCCGACGAGACCCAGTACTTC.